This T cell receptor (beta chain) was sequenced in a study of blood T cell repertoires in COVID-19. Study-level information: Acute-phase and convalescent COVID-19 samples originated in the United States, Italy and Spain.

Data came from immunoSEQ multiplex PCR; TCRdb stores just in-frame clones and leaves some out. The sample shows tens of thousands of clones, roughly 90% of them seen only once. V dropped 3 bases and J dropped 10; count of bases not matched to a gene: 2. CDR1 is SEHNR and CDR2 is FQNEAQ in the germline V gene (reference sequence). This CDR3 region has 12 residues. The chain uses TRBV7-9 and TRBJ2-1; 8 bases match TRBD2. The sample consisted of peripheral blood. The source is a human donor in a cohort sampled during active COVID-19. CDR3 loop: CASSFLAGEQFF. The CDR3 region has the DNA TGTGCCAGCAGCTTTCTAGCGGGCGAGCAGTTCTTC.